The 25 T cell receptor beta chains reported below all come from one sample, sequenced in a study of blood T cell repertoires in COVID-19. The method was immunoSEQ multiplex PCR; TCRdb's version includes in-frame clones alone and lacks a portion of them. Here the sample spans 150,000 or so clones, 80% to 90% being singletons. Material: peripheral blood. The receptors originated from a human donor in a cohort sampled during active COVID-19.

The chain links TRBV7-8 to TRBJ2-5, with TRBD2 identical over 9 bases. Per germline, CDR1 SGHVS and CDR2 FQNEAQ. V lost 4 bases, J lost 3 bases, and 12 bases stayed unmatched. The CDR3 consists of 17 residues. CDR3 coding DNA: TGTGCCAGCAGCTCACAAGTAGCGGGAGATTCAAAAGAGACCCAGTACTTC. Amino acids: CASSSQVAGDSKETQYF.

This chain connects TRBV10-3 to TRBJ1-5; D uncertain. The V and J ends lost 7 bases and 8 bases respectively, with 15 bases between them. Germline CDR1 is ENHRY and CDR2 is SYGVKD. The CDR3 covers 13 residues. The CDR3 loop reads CAINYSLGEPQHF. CDR3 nucleotide sequence: TGTGCCATCAATTACAGTTTGGGTGAGCCCCAGCATTTT.

V is TRBV11-2 and J is TRBJ2-1, with 11 bases aligning to TRBD2. The J segment lost 1 base and the V segment lost 6 bases, leaving 14 bases of the junction unmatched. In germline, CDR1 is SGHAT, CDR2 FQNNGV. The CDR3 runs 19 residues. CDR3 sequence reads: CASRKTLAGEPGSYNEQFF. The CDR3 DNA is TGTGCCAGCAGAAAGACACTAGCGGGAGAACCGGGGTCCTACAATGAGCAGTTCTTC.

The chain is built from TRBV10-3 and TRBJ2-7; D perhaps matches TRBD1 (6 bases). V lost 6 bases to trimming and J lost 1 base, with 13 bases between them. The CDR3 is made up of 14 amino acids. In germline, CDR1 is ENHRY, CDR2 SYGVKD. Written as DNA, the CDR3 is TGTGCCATCAGAGGGACACCTAGTTCCTACGAGCAGTACTTC. Protein product: CAIRGTPSSYEQYF.

This rearrangement joins TRBV4-1 to TRBJ1-1; D perhaps matches TRBD1 (6 bases). Per germline, CDR1 MGHRA and CDR2 YSYEKL. With 7 bases removed from V and 3 bases from J, the gap between germline ends came to 15 bases. The CDR3 is 14 amino acids. The CDR3 region is CASMQGSWDTEAFF. The CDR3 DNA reads TGCGCCAGCATGCAGGGGTCATGGGACACTGAAGCTTTCTTT.

The rearrangement uses TRBV5-6 and TRBJ1-1; 10 bases are a match to TRBD1. The V gene end was trimmed by 4 bases and the J gene end by 4 bases; junction bases not matched to a gene: 7. This CDR3 has 15 residues. Germline lookup yields CDR1 SGHDT and CDR2 YYEEEE. The DNA of the CDR3 is TGTGCCAGCAGCATCCGGGACAGGGGTCCCACTGAAGCTTTCTTT. Protein product: CASSIRDRGPTEAFF.

The chain carries TRBV7-2 and TRBJ1-5; D not certain. CDR1 and CDR2 from the germline V gene are SGHTA and FQGNSA. This CDR3 is built from 14 residues. Between the trimmed V and J ends, which lost 5 bases and 3 bases, there was a span of 11 bases. CDR3 residues: CASSPSMANQPQHF. CDR3 bases: TGTGCCAGCAGCCCATCCATGGCCAATCAGCCCCAGCATTTT.

V gene TRBV3-1 (or the pseudogene TRBV3-2) combines with J gene TRBJ2-3; D gene uncertain. Trimming stripped 4 bases from V and 8 bases from J, with 10 bases between. The CDR3 has 12 amino acids. Germline CDR1 reads LGHDT; CDR2 reads YNNKEL (reference sequence). CDR3 amino acids: CASSPDSVTQYF. CDR3 DNA sequence: TGTGCCAGCAGCCCTGACTCTGTTACGCAGTATTTT.

The V call is TRBV3-1 (or the pseudogene TRBV3-2), the J call TRBJ2-7; 8 nucleotides match TRBD2. From germline, CDR1 is LGHDT and CDR2 YNNKEL (reference sequence). The CDR3 extends over 17 amino acids. The junction had 13 bases not matched to a gene; V was cut back by 0 bases and J by 6 bases. DNA of the CDR3: TGTGCCAGCAGCCAAGAAACGGGAGGGCCAAGACGGGGCGAGCAGTACTTC. Translation gives CASSQETGGPRRGEQYF.

The rearrangement links TRBV10-3 to TRBJ2-7; a weak D match, TRBD1 (5 bases). The germline V and J ends were trimmed by 6 bases and 7 bases, with 19 bases remaining between them. The CDR3 has 14 amino acids. CDR1 is ENHRY, CDR2 SYGVKD, per germline. CDR3 sequence: CAIRGDHGVEEQYF. The CDR3 region has the DNA TGTGCCATCAGAGGGGATCATGGAGTTGAGGAGCAGTACTTC.

The chain joins TRBV7-9 to TRBJ2-2; TRBD2 aligns across 9 bases. This CDR3 region has 17 residues. Germline CDR1 and CDR2: SEHNR and FQNEAQ (reference sequence). V dropped 1 base and J dropped 2; count of bases not matched to a gene: 5. CDR3 sequence reads: CASSLGTSGSNTGELFF. The CDR3 DNA reads as TGTGCCAGCAGCTTAGGAACTAGCGGGTCTAACACCGGGGAGCTGTTTTTT. The full variable domain, completed using reference TRBV7-9 and TRBJ2-2, is DTGVSQNPRHKITKRGQNVTFRCDPISEHNRLYWYRQTLGQGPEFLTYFQNEAQLEKSRLLSDRFSAERPKGSFSTLEIQRTEQGDSAMYLCASSLGTSGSNTGELFFGEGSRLTVL.

The chain uses TRBV14 and TRBJ2-2, with D possibly matching TRBD1 (5 bases). The CDR3 totals 16 residues. Looked up from germline, CDR1 is SGHDN and CDR2 is FVKESK. V was trimmed by 4 bases and J by 4 bases, leaving 16 bases between them. CDR3 coding DNA: TGTGCCAGCAGCCCACCAGGACACATTACCACCGGGGAGCTGTTTTTT. It specifies CASSPPGHITTGELFF.

This CDR3 reads CASSFGLGPKEQYF. The CDR3 DNA reads TGTGCCAGCAGCTTCGGACTGGGCCCTAAGGAGCAGTACTTC. The V and J genes are TRBV5-6 and TRBJ2-7; possibly TRBD2 for D (5 bases). Germline V gives CDR1 SGHDT, CDR2 YYEEEE. V was cut by 2 bases and J by 7 bases, with 16 bases left in between. This CDR3 is 14 amino acids long.

The V gene is TRBV6-5, the J gene TRBJ2-3; perhaps TRBD1 as D (6 bases). Trimming took off 6 bases at V and 1 base at J, with 11 bases between the two ends. Germline CDR1 is MNHEY and CDR2 is SVGAGI. CDR3 size: 14 residues. Written as DNA, the CDR3 is TGTGCCAGCAGCTCCCGGACAGGCACAGATACGCAGTATTTT. It encodes CASSSRTGTDTQYF.

The genes are TRBV7-3 and TRBJ2-1, with 7 nucleotides matching TRBD1. This CDR3 has 14 residues. The V segment lost 8 bases and the J segment 0 bases; nucleotides outside the gene matches: 4. Looked up from germline, CDR1 is SGHTA and CDR2 is FQGTGA. The CDR3 DNA sequence: TGTGCCAGCTCAGGGGGTGACTCCTACAATGAGCAGTTCTTC. Translating gives CASSGGDSYNEQFF. Together with reference TRBV7-3 and TRBJ2-1, the CDR3 gives the full variable domain: GAGVSQTPSNKVTEKGKYVELRCDPISGHTALYWYRQSLGQGPEFLIYFQGTGAADDSGLPNDRFFAVRPEGSVSTLKIQRTERGDSAVYLCASSGGDSYNEQFFGPGTRLTVL.

CDR3 sequence (DNA): TGTGCCAGCAGCCCTCTTAGGGGCCAGGTCGGCTACAATCAGCCCCAGCATTTT. Its translation: CASSPLRGQVGYNQPQHF. The V call is TRBV11-3, the J call TRBJ1-5, with a tentative D call TRBD1 (5 bases). The ends were cut back, 5 bases at V and 3 bases at J, with 23 bases in the middle. Germline V lookup: CDR1 SGHNT, CDR2 YENEEA. The CDR3 length is 18 residues.

The chain links TRBV7-9 to TRBJ1-1; D is perhaps TRBD1 (5 bases). CDR3 length: 13 residues. V lost 3 bases and J lost 8, with 13 bases in between. Per the germline V gene, CDR1 is SEHNR and CDR2 is FQNEAQ (reference sequence). The CDR3 region is CASSFGIQVEAFF. In DNA form, the CDR3 reads TGTGCCAGCAGCTTCGGAATACAGGTCGAAGCTTTCTTT.

This chain joins TRBV19 and TRBJ1-2; no reliable D call. This CDR3 comprises 11 residues. Looked up from germline, CDR1 is LNHDA and CDR2 is SQIVND (reference sequence). V dropped 4 bases and J dropped 8 bases, with 8 bases sitting between them. CDR3 protein: CASSRGGGYTF. In DNA, the CDR3 is TGTGCCAGTAGTAGAGGAGGAGGCTACACCTTC.

The CDR3 here is CSVAEGTDTQYF. The CDR3 nucleotides are TGCAGCGTTGCCGAGGGCACAGATACGCAGTATTTT. This chain uses TRBV29-1 with TRBJ2-3, with D hard to call. V was cut by 4 bases and J by 1 base, with 6 bases left in between. This CDR3 spans 12 amino acids. From germline, CDR1 is SQVTM and CDR2 ANQGSEA.

The V gene is TRBV24-1, the J gene TRBJ1-4; the D gene is possibly TRBD1 (5 bases). Germline V gene lookup returns CDR1 KGHDR and CDR2 SFDVKD. The CDR3 totals 18 residues. V gave up 4 bases and J gave up 8 bases, with 25 bases separating them. The CDR3 nucleotides are TGTGCCACCAGTGACCCCACTTCCCTCTCGTCCGCAGGGGAAAAACTGTTTTTT. This encodes CATSDPTSLSSAGEKLFF.

The gene calls are TRBV9 and TRBJ2-3, with 7 bases matching TRBD2. The CDR3 has 17 residues. CDR1 is SGDLS and CDR2 is YYNGEE in the germline V gene. The junction had 16 bases not matched to a gene; V was cut back by 2 bases and J by 7 bases. CDR3 residues: CASSVHQRDQLGNTQYF. CDR3 coding DNA: TGTGCCAGCAGCGTCCATCAGCGGGACCAACTGGGGAATACGCAGTATTTT.

The V and J genes are TRBV7-7 and TRBJ2-2; D possibly corresponds to TRBD1 (6 bases). CDR3 length equals 16 residues. V gave up 5 bases and J gave up 0 bases, with 13 bases separating them. Per germline, CDR1 SSHAT and CDR2 FNYEAQ (reference sequence). DNA for the CDR3: TGTGCCAGCAGCCTAACCGCAGGGGCGAACACCGGGGAGCTGTTTTTT. It encodes CASSLTAGANTGELFF.

The genes are TRBV19 and TRBJ2-2; D might be TRBD1 (5 bases). The CDR3 is 15 residues long. Germline V gene lookup returns CDR1 LNHDA and CDR2 SQIVND (reference sequence). The V gene lost 2 bases and the J gene lost 6 bases, with 13 bases spanning the gap. CDR3 nucleotides: TGTGCCAGTAGTATATTTCAGGGTGGACCCGGGGAGCTGTTTTTT. It yields the protein CASSIFQGGPGELFF.

V is TRBV6-5 and J is TRBJ1-6, with D unresolved. Germline-derived CDR1 and CDR2 are MNHEY and SVGAGI. This CDR3 region has 14 residues. Trimming shortened V by 6 bases and J by 0 bases, and 6 bases separated the two germline ends. The CDR3 DNA sequence: TGTGCCAGCAGCGGGAGCTCCTATAATTCACCCCTCCACTTT. It specifies CASSGSSYNSPLHF.

The chain couples TRBV6-5 to TRBJ2-1; D not resolved. CDR1 is MNHEY, CDR2 SVGAGI, per germline. CDR3 size: 13 residues. V lost 2 bases, J lost 4 bases, and 6 bases lay in between. CDR3 sequence reads: CASSYDSYNEQFF. CDR3 in DNA: TGTGCCAGCAGTTACGACTCTTACAATGAGCAGTTCTTC.